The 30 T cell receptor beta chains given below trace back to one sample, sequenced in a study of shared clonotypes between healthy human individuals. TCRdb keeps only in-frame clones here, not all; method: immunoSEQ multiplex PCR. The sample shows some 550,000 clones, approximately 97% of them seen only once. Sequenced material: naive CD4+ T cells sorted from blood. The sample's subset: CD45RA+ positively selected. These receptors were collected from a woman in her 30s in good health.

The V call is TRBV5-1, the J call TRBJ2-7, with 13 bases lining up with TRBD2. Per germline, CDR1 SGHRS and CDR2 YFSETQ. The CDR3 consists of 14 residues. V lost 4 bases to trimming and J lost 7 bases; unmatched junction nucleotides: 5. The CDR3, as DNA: TGCGCCAGCAGCGGACTAGCGGGAGTTGGGGAGCAGTACTTC. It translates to CASSGLAGVGEQYF. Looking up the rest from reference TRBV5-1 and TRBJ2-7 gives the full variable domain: KAGVTQTPRYLIKTRGQQVTLSCSPISGHRSVSWYQQTPGQGLQFLFEYFSETQRNKGNFPGRFSGRQFSNSRSEMNVSTLELGDSALYLCASSGLAGVGEQYFGPGTRLTVT.

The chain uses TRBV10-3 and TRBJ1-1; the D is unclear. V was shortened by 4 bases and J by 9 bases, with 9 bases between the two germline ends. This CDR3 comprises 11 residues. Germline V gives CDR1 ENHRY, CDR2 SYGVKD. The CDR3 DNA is TGTGCCATCAGTGGCGGACGGAAAGCTTTCTTT. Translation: CAISGGRKAFF.

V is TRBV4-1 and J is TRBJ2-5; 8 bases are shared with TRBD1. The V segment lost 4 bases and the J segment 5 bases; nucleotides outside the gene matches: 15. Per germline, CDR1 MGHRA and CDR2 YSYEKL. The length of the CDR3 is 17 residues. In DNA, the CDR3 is TGCGCCAGCAGCCGCGGGACAGGAGCCGGGTTAGGCGAGACCCAGTACTTC. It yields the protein CASSRGTGAGLGETQYF.

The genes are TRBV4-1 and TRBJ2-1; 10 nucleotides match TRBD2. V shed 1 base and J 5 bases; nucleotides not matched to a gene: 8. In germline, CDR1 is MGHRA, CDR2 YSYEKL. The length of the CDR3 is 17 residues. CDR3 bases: TGCGCCAGCAGCCAAGCTGTTAGCGGGAGGCTTAACAATGAGCAGTTCTTC. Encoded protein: CASSQAVSGRLNNEQFF.

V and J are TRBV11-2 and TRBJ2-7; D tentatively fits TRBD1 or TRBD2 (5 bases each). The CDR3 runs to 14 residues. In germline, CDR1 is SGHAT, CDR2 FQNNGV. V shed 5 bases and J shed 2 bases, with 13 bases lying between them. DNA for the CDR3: TGTGCCAGCAGCAAGAGGGACGCCCCCTACGAGCAGTACTTC. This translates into CASSKRDAPYEQYF.

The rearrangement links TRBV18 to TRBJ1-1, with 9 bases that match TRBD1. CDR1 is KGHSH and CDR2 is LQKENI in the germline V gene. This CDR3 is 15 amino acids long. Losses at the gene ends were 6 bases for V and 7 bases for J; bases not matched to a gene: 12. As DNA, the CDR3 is TGTGCCAGCTCGCCCCTGACAGGGGGTGGAATTGAAGCTTTCTTT. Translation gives CASSPLTGGGIEAFF.

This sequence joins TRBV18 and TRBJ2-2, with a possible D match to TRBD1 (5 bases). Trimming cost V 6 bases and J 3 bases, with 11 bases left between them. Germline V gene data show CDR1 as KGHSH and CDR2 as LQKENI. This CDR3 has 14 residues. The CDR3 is CASSQGHYTGELFF. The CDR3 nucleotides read TGTGCCAGCTCGCAAGGACACTACACCGGGGAGCTGTTTTTT.

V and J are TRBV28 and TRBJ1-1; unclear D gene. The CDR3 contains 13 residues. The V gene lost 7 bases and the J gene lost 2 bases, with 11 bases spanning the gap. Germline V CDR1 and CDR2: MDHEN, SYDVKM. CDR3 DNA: TGTGCCAGCAAAGACCCTTATAACACTGAAGCTTTCTTT. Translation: CASKDPYNTEAFF. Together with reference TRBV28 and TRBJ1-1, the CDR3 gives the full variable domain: DVKVTQSSRYLVKRTGEKVFLECVQDMDHENMFWYRQDPGLGLRLIYFSYDVKMKEKGDIPEGYSVSREKKERFSLILESASTNQTSMYLCASKDPYNTEAFFGQGTRLTVV.

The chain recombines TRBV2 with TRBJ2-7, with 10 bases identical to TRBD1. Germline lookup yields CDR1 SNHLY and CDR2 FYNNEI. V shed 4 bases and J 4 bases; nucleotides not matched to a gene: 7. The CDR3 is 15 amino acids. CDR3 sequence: CASSGPGQGLYEQYF. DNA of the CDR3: TGTGCCAGCAGTGGGCCGGGACAGGGGTTGTACGAGCAGTACTTC.

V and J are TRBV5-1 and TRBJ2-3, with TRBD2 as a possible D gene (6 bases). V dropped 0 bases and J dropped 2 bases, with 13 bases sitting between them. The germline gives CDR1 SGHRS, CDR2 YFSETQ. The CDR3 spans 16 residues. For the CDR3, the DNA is TGCGCCAGCAGCTTGGCCTTGGTGCGGGACACAGATACGCAGTATTTT. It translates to CASSLALVRDTDTQYF. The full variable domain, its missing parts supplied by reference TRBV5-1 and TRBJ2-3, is KAGVTQTPRYLIKTRGQQVTLSCSPISGHRSVSWYQQTPGQGLQFLFEYFSETQRNKGNFPGRFSGRQFSNSRSEMNVSTLELGDSALYLCASSLALVRDTDTQYFGPGTRLTVL.

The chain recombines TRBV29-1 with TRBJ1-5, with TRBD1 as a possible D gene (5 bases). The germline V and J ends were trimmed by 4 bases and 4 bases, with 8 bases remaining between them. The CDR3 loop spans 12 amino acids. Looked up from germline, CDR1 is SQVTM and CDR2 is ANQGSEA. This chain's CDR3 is CSVGRGNQPQHF. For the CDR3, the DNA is TGCAGCGTTGGACGGGGGAATCAGCCCCAGCATTTT. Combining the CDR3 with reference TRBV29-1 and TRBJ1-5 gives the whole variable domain SAVISQKPSRDICQRGTSLTIQCQVDSQVTMMFWYRQQPGQSLTLIATANQGSEATYESGFVIDKFPISRPNLTFSTLTVSNMSPEDSSIYLCSVGRGNQPQHFGDGTRLSIL.

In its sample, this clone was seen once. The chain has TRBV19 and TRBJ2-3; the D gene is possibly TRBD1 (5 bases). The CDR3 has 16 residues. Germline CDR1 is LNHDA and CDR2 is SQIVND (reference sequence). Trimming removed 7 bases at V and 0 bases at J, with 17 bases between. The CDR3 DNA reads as TGTGCCAGTATGGGATATAACAGGACGAGCACAGATACGCAGTATTTT. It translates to CASMGYNRTSTDTQYF.

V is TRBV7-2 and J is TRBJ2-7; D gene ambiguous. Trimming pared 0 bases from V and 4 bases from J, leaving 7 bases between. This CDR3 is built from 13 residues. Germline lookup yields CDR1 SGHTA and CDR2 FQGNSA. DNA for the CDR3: TGTGCCAGCAGCTTAGCAGGGCCTTACGAGCAGTACTTC. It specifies CASSLAGPYEQYF.

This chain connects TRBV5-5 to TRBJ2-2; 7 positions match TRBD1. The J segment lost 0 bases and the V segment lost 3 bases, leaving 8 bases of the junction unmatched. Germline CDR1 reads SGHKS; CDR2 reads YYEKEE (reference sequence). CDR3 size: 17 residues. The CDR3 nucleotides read TGTGCCAGCAGCTCGACTGGACAGGCCTCGAACACCGGGGAGCTGTTTTTT. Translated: CASSSTGQASNTGELFF.

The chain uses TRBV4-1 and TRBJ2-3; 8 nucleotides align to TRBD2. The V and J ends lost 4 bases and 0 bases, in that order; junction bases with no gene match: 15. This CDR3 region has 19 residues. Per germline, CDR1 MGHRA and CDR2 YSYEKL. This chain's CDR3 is CASSLTGLAGRESTDTQYF. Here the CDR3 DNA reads TGCGCCAGCAGCCTCACCGGGCTAGCGGGCAGGGAAAGCACAGATACGCAGTATTTT.

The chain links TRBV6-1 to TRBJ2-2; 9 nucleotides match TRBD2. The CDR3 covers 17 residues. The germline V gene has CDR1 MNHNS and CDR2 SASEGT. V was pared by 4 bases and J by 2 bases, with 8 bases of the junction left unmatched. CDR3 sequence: CASSVPATSGNTGELFF. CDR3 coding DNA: TGTGCCAGCAGTGTCCCGGCGACTAGCGGTAACACCGGGGAGCTGTTTTTT.

The CDR3 DNA reads TGTGCCACCAGCAGAGATCAAATGGGACTAGGGCAGCCCCAGCATTTT. It encodes CATSRDQMGLGQPQHF. The rearrangement joins TRBV15 to TRBJ1-5; a possible D gene is TRBD1 (5 bases). CDR1 and CDR2 from the germline V gene are LNHNV and YYDKDF (reference sequence). The V gene lost 0 bases and the J gene lost 7 bases, with 16 bases spanning the gap. The CDR3 contains 16 residues.

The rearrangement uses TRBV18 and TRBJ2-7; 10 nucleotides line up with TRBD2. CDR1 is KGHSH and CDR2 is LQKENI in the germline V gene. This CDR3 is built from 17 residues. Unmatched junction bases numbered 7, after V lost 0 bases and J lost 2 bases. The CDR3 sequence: CASSPPHSGRLPYEQYF. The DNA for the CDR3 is TGTGCCAGCTCACCACCTCATAGCGGGAGGCTCCCCTACGAGCAGTACTTC. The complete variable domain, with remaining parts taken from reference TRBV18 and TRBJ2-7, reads NAGVMQNPRHLVRRRGQEARLRCSPMKGHSHVYWYRQLPEEGLKFMVYLQKENIIDESGMPKERFSAEFPKEGPSILRIQQVVRGDSAAYFCASSPPHSGRLPYEQYFGPGTRLTVT.

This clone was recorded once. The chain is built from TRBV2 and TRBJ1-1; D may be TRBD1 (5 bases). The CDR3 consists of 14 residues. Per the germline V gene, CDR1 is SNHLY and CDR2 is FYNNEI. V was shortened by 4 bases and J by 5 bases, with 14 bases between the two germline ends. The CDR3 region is CASSALRGTTEAFF. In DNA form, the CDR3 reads TGTGCCAGCAGTGCTTTGAGGGGAACAACTGAAGCTTTCTTT.

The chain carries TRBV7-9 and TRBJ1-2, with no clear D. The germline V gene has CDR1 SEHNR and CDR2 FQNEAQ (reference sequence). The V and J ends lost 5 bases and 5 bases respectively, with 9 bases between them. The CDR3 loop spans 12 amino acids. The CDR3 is CASSGDGYGYTF. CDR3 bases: TGTGCCAGCAGCGGAGACGGGTATGGCTACACCTTC.

The CDR3 nucleotides read TGTGCCAGCAGTTTGACCCAGGGGGCGAGGAATCAGCCCCAGCATTTT. It is translated as CASSLTQGARNQPQHF. V gene TRBV28 combines with J gene TRBJ1-5, with 8 nucleotides matching TRBD1. Trimming at V came to 3 bases and at J to 4 bases, leaving 8 bases not matched to a gene. The CDR3 is 16 residues long. CDR1 MDHEN and CDR2 SYDVKM come from the germline V gene.

The CDR3 loop is CASRKGDLGADTQYF. CDR3 in DNA: TGTGCCAGTAGGAAGGGGGACCTTGGGGCAGATACGCAGTATTTT. The genes are TRBV19 and TRBJ2-3, with D perhaps matching TRBD1 (6 bases). The germline V gene has CDR1 LNHDA and CDR2 SQIVND (reference sequence). V was cut by 6 bases and J by 4 bases, with 17 bases left in between. The CDR3 covers 15 residues. The full variable domain, with the rest looked up from reference TRBV19 and TRBJ2-3, is DGGITQSPKYLFRKEGQNVTLSCEQNLNHDAMYWYRQDPGQGLRLIYYSQIVNDFQKGDIAEGYSVSREKKESFPLTVTSAQKNPTAFYLCASRKGDLGADTQYFGPGTRLTVL.

CDR3 in amino acids: CASGPGDTDTQYF. The DNA of the CDR3 is TGTGCCAGCGGCCCGGGGGACACAGATACGCAGTATTTT. The rearrangement joins TRBV7-3 to TRBJ2-3; perhaps TRBD2 as D (6 bases). The CDR3 sequence is 13 residues long. Deletions cut 8 bases from V and 2 bases from J, with 11 bases between. Germline loops: CDR1 SGHTA, CDR2 FQGTGA. Drawing the rest from reference TRBV7-3 and TRBJ2-3, the complete variable domain is GAGVSQTPSNKVTEKGKYVELRCDPISGHTALYWYRQSLGQGPEFLIYFQGTGAADDSGLPNDRFFAVRPEGSVSTLKIQRTERGDSAVYLCASGPGDTDTQYFGPGTRLTVL.

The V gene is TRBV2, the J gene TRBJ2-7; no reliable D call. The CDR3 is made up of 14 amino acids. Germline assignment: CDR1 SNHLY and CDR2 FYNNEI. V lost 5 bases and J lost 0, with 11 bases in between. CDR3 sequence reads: CASSTEYSSYEQYF. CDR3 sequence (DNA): TGTGCCAGCAGTACGGAATACTCCTCCTACGAGCAGTACTTC. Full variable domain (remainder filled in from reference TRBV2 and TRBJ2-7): EPEVTQTPSHQVTQMGQEVILRCVPISNHLYFYWYRQILGQKVEFLVSFYNNEISEKSEIFDDQFSVERPDGSNFTLKIRSTKLEDSAMYFCASSTEYSSYEQYFGPGTRLTVT.

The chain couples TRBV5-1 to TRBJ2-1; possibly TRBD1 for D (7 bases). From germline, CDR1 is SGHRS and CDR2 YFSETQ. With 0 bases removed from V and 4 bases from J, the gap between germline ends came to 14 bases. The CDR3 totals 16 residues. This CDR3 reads CASSLASGGQYNEQFF. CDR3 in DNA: TGCGCCAGCAGCTTGGCTTCAGGGGGGCAATACAATGAGCAGTTCTTC.

CDR3 in amino acids: CASSSGQMDLYEQYF. Here the CDR3 DNA reads TGCGCCAGCAGCTCTGGACAGATGGACTTGTACGAGCAGTACTTC. The chain links TRBV5-1 to TRBJ2-7, with D perhaps TRBD1 (6 bases). V gave up 3 bases and J gave up 4 bases, with 17 bases separating them. The CDR3 covers 15 residues. Looked up from germline, CDR1 is SGHRS and CDR2 is YFSETQ.

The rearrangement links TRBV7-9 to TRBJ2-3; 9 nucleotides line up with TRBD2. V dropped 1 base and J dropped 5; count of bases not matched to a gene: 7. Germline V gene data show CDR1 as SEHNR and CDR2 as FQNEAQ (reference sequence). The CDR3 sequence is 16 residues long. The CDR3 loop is CASSLGGGRARDTQYF. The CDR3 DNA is TGTGCCAGCAGCTTAGGCGGCGGGAGGGCCCGAGATACGCAGTATTTT.

The CDR3 region has the DNA TGTGCCAGCAGTTTGGATGACAGGGTCGGCTACGAGCAGTACTTC. It codes for CASSLDDRVGYEQYF. The chain carries TRBV28 and TRBJ2-7, with TRBD1 matching over 7 bases. With V trimmed by 3 bases and J by 3 bases, 8 bases remained unmatched. The CDR3 contains 15 residues. Germline CDR1 MDHEN, CDR2 SYDVKM.

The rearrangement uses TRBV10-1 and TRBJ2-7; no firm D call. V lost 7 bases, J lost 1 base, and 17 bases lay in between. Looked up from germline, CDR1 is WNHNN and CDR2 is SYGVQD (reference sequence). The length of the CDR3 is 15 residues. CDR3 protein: CASIRRQGLSYEQYF. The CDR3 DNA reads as TGCGCCAGCATTAGAAGACAAGGGCTATCCTACGAGCAGTACTTC.

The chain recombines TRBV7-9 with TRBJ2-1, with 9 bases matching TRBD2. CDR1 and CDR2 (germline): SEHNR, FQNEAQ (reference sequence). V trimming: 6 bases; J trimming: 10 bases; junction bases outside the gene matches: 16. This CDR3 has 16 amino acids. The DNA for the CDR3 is TGTGCCAGCAGTCCCATTAGCGGGAGCCGGGCGCGGGAGCAGTTCTTC. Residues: CASSPISGSRAREQFF.